The present entry profiles one T cell receptor beta chain with its context. CDR1 is SGHTA, CDR2 FQGTGA, per germline. The V segment lost 1 base and the J segment 6 bases; nucleotides outside the gene matches: 4. This CDR3 is built from 14 residues. The sample belongs to a study of blood T cell repertoires in COVID-19. Under the authors' procedure: Amplification of reference gene primers was used by the study to estimate nucleated cell counts. Profiled with immunoSEQ multiplex PCR; TCRdb holds only in-frame clones, not every one. The DNA gave D and trimming, while V, J and clone size come from that table. The sample lists about 400,000 clones, less than 90% occurring once.

This sequence joins TRBV7-3 and TRBJ1-2, with 8 bases matching TRBD1. The receptor comes from a woman aged 60-70 years with COVID-19, enrolled during active disease. The sequenced material came from peripheral blood. This chain's CDR3 is CASSLNGQGDGYTF. CDR3 nucleotides: TGTGCCAGCAGCTTAAACGGACAGGGAGATGGCTACACCTTC.